The rows below give T cell receptor beta chains drawn from one sample of a study of beta chain features in type 1 diabetes. Clones were read by immunoSEQ multiplex PCR, and TCRdb kept only the in-frame ones, dropping some. This sample yields approximately 160,000 clones, of which under 9.5% are seen a single time; almost 0.65% belongs to the top ten. Sequencing used central memory CD4+ T cells from blood. The receptors derive from a young man in good health. The conserved cysteine and the conserved F or W are not part of the CDR3 here. Fields, in order: clone size, J gene, V gene, CDR3 protein. Clone size, where shown, is once, few, many, or a class for clones that have expanded.

abundance: -; j_gene: TRBJ2-4; v_gene: TRBV4-1; CDR3aa: ASSYWTGGAKNIQY
abundance: -; j_gene: TRBJ1-5; v_gene: TRBV7-2; CDR3aa: ASSLATGGRQPQH
abundance: few; j_gene: TRBJ2-1; v_gene: TRBV9; CDR3aa: ASSVGGGTYNEQF
abundance: few; j_gene: TRBJ1-2; v_gene: TRBV19; CDR3aa: ASRDYGYT
abundance: -; j_gene: TRBJ2-3; v_gene: TRBV7-9; CDR3aa: ASSPRGTGPTDTQY
abundance: -; j_gene: TRBJ2-1; v_gene: TRBV18; CDR3aa: ASSQGLAGRDEQF
abundance: many; j_gene: TRBJ2-2; v_gene: TRBV5-1; CDR3aa: ASSLGRDSRLF
abundance: few; j_gene: TRBJ2-3; v_gene: TRBV6-1; CDR3aa: ASRTGQGDSDTQY
abundance: many; j_gene: TRBJ1-1; v_gene: TRBV7-8; CDR3aa: ASSVNRQVRHTEAF
abundance: few; j_gene: TRBJ2-2; v_gene: TRBV11-2; CDR3aa: ASSFRFTGELF
abundance: few; j_gene: TRBJ1-1; v_gene: TRBV6-5; CDR3aa: ASRPQGSAITEAF
abundance: -; j_gene: TRBJ2-2; v_gene: TRBV28; CDR3aa: ASRESGAALNTGELF
abundance: -; j_gene: TRBJ1-2; v_gene: TRBV5-1; CDR3aa: ASRTDGDYGYT
abundance: -; j_gene: TRBJ2-1; v_gene: TRBV6-6; CDR3aa: ASSRNLANNEQF
abundance: -; j_gene: TRBJ1-3; v_gene: TRBV9; CDR3aa: ASSVVGDGNTIY
abundance: many; j_gene: TRBJ2-3; v_gene: TRBV14; CDR3aa: ASSQVARAQY
abundance: few; j_gene: TRBJ2-7; v_gene: TRBV2; CDR3aa: ASSAGGRQY
abundance: many; j_gene: TRBJ1-1; v_gene: TRBV29-1; CDR3aa: SVVRMNTEAF
abundance: -; j_gene: TRBJ2-2; v_gene: TRBV15; CDR3aa: ATSRPRTGGSTAGELF
abundance: few; j_gene: TRBJ2-5; v_gene: TRBV5-1; CDR3aa: ASSLVQGMETQY
abundance: -; j_gene: TRBJ1-5; v_gene: TRBV28; CDR3aa: ASTSGQGDQPQH
abundance: many; j_gene: TRBJ1-5; v_gene: TRBV4-3; CDR3aa: ASSQDIRAENQPQH
abundance: many; j_gene: TRBJ1-1; v_gene: TRBV30; CDR3aa: AWSDTNTEAF
abundance: few; j_gene: TRBJ2-2; v_gene: TRBV7-9; CDR3aa: ASSLVRQGTNTGELF